This T cell receptor beta chain was profiled in a study of radiation and T cells in renal cell carcinoma. The study's findings and limits: In blood, top tumor clones expanded by 2 weeks, shrinking by 4.

This clone has only a few counts. Antigen unknown. The length of the CDR3 is 14 residues. CDR1 SGHDN and CDR2 FVKESK come from the germline V gene. The ends were cut back, 1 base at V and 2 bases at J, with 7 bases in the middle. Data came from immunoSEQ multiplex PCR; TCRdb stores just in-frame clones and leaves some out. Of 120,000 to 150,000 clones in the sample, approximately 86% are singletons; the top ten hold about 17%. Time point described: blood 4 weeks post-SBRT, at nephrectomy. Treatment defined: 15 Gy SBRT to primary tumor, nephrectomy 4 weeks later. Radiation-treated patients gave blood at baseline, week 2 and week 4.

The source is a woman aged 50 to 65 with renal cell carcinoma. The sequences come from blood, collected from a patient whose treatment included radiotherapy and nephrectomy. The J gene is TRBJ2-3, the V gene TRBV14; no reliable D call. CDR3 bases: TGTGCCAGCAGCCAAGGGCTTTCCACAGATACGCAGTATTTT. This gives the protein CASSQGLSTDTQYF.